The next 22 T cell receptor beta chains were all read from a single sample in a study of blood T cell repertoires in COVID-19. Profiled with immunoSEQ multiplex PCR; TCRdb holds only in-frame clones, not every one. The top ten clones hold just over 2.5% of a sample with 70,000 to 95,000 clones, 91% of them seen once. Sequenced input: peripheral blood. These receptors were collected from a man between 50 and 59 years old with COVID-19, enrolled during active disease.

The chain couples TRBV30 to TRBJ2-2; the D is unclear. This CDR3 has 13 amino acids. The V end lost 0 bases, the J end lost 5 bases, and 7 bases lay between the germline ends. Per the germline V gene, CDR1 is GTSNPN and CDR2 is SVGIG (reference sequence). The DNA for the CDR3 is TGTGCCTGGAGTGTACGCGCTACCGGGGAGCTGTTTTTT. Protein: CAWSVRATGELFF.

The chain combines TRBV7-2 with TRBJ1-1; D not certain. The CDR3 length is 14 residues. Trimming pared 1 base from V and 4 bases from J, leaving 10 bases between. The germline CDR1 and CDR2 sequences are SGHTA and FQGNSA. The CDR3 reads CASSLGGEVTEAFF. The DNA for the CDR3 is TGTGCCAGCAGCTTAGGAGGTGAGGTCACTGAAGCTTTCTTT. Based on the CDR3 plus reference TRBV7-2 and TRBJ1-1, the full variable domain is GAGVSQSPSNKVTEKGKDVELRCDPISGHTALYWYRQSLGQGLEFLIYFQGNSAPDKSGLPSDRFSAERTGGSVSTLTIQRTQQEDSAVYLCASSLGGEVTEAFFGQGTRLTVV.

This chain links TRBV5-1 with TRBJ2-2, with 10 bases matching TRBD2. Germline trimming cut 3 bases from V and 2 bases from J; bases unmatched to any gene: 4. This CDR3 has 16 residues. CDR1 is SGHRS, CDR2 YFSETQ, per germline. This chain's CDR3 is CASSSGLAVNTGELFF. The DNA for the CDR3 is TGCGCCAGCAGCTCCGGACTAGCGGTAAACACCGGGGAGCTGTTTTTT.

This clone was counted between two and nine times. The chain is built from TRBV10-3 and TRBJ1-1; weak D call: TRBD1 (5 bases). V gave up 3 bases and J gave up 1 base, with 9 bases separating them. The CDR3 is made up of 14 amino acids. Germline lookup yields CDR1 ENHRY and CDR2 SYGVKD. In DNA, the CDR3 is TGTGCCATCAGTGATCAGGGAGGGAACACTGAAGCTTTCTTT. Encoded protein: CAISDQGGNTEAFF.

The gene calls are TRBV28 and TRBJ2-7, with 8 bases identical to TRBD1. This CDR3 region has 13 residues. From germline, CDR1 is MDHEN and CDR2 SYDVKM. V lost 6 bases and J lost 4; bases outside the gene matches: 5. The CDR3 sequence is CASRSTGVYEQYF. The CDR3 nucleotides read TGTGCCAGCAGATCGACAGGGGTTTACGAGCAGTACTTC.

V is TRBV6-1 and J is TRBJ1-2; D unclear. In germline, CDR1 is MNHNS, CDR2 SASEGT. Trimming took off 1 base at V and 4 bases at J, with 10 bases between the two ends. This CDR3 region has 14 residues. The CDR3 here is CASSEETQIYGYTF. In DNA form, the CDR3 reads TGTGCCAGCAGTGAAGAAACGCAGATCTATGGCTACACCTTC.

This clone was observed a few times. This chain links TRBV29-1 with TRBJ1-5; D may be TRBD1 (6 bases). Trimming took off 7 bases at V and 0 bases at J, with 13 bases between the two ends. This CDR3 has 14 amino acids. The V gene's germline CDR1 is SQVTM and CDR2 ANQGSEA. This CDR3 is CSASTGNSNQPQHF. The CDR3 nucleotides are TGCAGCGCTTCCACAGGGAATAGCAATCAGCCCCAGCATTTT.

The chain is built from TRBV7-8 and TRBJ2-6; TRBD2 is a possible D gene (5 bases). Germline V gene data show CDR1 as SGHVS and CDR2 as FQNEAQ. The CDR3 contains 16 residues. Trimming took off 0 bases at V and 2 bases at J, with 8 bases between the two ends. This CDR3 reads CASSLARATGANVLTF. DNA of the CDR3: TGTGCCAGCAGCTTAGCGCGGGCGACTGGGGCCAACGTCCTGACTTTC.

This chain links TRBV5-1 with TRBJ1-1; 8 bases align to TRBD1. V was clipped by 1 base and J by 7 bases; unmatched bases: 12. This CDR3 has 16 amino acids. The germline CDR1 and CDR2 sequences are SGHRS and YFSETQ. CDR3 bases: TGCGCCAGCAGCTTGCCTGGACAGGGACCTCGGGGTGAAGCTTTCTTT. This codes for CASSLPGQGPRGEAFF.

CDR3 protein: CASSPDSYEQYF. As DNA, the CDR3 is TGTGCCAGCTCACCAGACAGCTACGAGCAGTACTTC. The chain joins TRBV18 to TRBJ2-7, with D possibly matching TRBD1 (5 bases). The CDR3 extends over 12 amino acids. Germline CDR1 is KGHSH and CDR2 is LQKENI. V lost 2 bases, J lost 3 bases, and 5 bases lay in between.

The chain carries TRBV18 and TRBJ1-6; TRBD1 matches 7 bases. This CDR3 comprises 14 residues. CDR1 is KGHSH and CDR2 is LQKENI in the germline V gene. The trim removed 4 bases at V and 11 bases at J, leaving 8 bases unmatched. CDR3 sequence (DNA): TGTGCCAGCTCACGGGACAGCGGAGGGGCACCCCTCCACTTT. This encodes CASSRDSGGAPLHF. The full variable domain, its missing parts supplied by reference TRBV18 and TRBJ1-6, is NAGVMQNPRHLVRRRGQEARLRCSPMKGHSHVYWYRQLPEEGLKFMVYLQKENIIDESGMPKERFSAEFPKEGPSILRIQQVVRGDSAAYFCASSRDSGGAPLHFGNGTRLTVT.

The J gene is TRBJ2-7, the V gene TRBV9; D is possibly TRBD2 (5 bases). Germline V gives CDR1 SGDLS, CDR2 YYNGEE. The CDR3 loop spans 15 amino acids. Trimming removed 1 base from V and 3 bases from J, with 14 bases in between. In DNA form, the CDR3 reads TGTGCCAGCAGCGTAACAGACGGGGAGAACTACGAGCAGTACTTC. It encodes CASSVTDGENYEQYF.

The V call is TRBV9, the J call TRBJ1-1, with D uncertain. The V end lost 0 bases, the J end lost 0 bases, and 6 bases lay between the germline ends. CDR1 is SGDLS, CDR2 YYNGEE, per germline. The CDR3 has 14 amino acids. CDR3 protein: CASSVGRLNTEAFF. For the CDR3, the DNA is TGTGCCAGCAGCGTAGGCAGGCTGAACACTGAAGCTTTCTTT. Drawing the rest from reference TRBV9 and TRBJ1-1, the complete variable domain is DSGVTQTPKHLITATGQRVTLRCSPRSGDLSVYWYQQSLDQGLQFLIQYYNGEERAKGNILERFSAQQFPDLHSELNLSSLELGDSALYFCASSVGRLNTEAFFGQGTRLTVV.

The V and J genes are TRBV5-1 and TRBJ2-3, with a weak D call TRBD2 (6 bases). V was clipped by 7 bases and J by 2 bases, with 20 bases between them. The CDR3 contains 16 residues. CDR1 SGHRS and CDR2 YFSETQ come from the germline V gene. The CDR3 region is CASFSGGRGITDTQYF. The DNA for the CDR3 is TGCGCCAGCTTCTCGGGCGGGCGGGGAATCACAGATACGCAGTATTTT. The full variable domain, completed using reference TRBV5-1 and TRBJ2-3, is KAGVTQTPRYLIKTRGQQVTLSCSPISGHRSVSWYQQTPGQGLQFLFEYFSETQRNKGNFPGRFSGRQFSNSRSEMNVSTLELGDSALYLCASFSGGRGITDTQYFGPGTRLTVL.

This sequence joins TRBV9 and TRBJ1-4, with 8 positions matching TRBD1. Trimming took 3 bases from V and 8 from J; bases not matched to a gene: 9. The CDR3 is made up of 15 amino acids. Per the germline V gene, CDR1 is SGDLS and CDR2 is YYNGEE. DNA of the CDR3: TGTGCCAGCAGCGGCCTAGGAACAGGGGGGGAAAAACTGTTTTTT. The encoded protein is CASSGLGTGGEKLFF.

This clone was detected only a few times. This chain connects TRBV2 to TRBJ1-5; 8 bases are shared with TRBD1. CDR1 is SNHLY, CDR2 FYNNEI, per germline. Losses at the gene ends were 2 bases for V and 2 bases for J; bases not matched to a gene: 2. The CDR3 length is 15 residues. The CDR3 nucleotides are TGTGCCAGCAGTGAACAGGGGGCTGGCAATCAGCCCCAGCATTTT. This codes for CASSEQGAGNQPQHF.

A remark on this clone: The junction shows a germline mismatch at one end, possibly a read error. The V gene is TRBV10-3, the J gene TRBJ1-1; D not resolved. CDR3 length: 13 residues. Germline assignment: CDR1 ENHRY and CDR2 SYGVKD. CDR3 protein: CAISENGQTEVFF. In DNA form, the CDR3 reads TGTGCCATCAGTGAAAACGGCCAGACTGAAGTTTTCTTT.

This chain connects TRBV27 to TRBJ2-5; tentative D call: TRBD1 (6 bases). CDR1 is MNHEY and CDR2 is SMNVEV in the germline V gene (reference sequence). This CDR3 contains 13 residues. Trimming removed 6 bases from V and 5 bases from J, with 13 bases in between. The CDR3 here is CASRAGAVETQYF. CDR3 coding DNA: TGTGCCAGCAGAGCAGGGGCGGTGGAGACCCAGTACTTC.

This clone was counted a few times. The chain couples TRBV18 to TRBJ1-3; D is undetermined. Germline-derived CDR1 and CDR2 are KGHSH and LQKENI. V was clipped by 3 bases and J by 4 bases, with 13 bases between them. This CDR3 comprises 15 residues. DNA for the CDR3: TGTGCCAGCTCACCGTTTCGGGGTCCCGGAAACACCATATATTTT. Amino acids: CASSPFRGPGNTIYF.

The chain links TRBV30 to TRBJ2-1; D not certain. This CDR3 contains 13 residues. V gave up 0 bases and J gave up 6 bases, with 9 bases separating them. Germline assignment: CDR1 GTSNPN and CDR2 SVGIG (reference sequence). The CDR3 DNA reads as TGTGCCTGGAGTGTGGAGCGCGGCAATGAGCAGTTCTTC. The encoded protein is CAWSVERGNEQFF.

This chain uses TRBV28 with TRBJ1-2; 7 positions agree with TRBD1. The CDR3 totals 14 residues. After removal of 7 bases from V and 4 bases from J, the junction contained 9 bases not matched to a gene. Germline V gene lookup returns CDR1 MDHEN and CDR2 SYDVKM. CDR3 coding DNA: TGTGCCAGCACCCACAGGGGAAGGGCCTATGGCTACACCTTC. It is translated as CASTHRGRAYGYTF.

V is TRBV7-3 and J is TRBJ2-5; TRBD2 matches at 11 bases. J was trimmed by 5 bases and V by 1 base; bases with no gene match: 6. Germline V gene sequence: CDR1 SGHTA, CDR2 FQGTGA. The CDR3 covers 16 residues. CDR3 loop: CASSLRVAGGGETQYF. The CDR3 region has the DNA TGTGCCAGCAGCTTAAGAGTAGCGGGAGGGGGGGAGACCCAGTACTTC.